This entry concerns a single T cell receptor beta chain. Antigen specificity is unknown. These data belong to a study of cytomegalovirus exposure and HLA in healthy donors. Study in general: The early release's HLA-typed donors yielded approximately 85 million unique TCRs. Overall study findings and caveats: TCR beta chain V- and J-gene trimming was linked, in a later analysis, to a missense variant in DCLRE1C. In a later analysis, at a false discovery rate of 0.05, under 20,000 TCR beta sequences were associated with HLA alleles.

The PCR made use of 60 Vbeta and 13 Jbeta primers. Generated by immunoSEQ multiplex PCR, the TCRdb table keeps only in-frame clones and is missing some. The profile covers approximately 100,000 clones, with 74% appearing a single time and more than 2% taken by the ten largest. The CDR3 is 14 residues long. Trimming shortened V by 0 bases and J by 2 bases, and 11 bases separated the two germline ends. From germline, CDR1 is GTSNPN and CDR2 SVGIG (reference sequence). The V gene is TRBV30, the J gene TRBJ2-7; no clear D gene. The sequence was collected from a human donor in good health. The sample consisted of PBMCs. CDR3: CAWSVSPIAYEQYF. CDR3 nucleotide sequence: TGTGCCTGGAGTGTATCCCCCATTGCCTACGAGCAGTACTTC.